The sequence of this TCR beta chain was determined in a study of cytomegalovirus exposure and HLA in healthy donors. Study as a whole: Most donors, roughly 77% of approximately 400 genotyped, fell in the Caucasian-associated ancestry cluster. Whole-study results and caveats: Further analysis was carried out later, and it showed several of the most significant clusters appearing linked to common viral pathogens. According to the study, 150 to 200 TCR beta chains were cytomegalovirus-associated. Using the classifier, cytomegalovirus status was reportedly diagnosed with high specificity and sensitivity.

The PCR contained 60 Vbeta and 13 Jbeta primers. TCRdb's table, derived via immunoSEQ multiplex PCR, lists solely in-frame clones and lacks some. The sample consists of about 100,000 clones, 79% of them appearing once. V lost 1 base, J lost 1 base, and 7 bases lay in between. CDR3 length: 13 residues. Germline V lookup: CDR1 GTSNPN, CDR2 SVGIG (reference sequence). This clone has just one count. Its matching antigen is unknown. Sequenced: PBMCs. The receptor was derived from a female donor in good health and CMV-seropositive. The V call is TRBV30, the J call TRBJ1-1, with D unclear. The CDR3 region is CAWSGQENTEAFF. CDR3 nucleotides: TGTGCCTGGAGTGGCCAGGAGAACACTGAAGCTTTCTTT.